A selection of T cell receptor beta chains follows, all from one sample in a study of control samples from healthy donors and cancer patients. Libraries were prepared by immunoSEQ multiplex PCR; TCRdb keeps only in-frame clonotypes and omits some of them. The repertoire includes about 38,000 clones, about 83% of them detected once, and roughly 21% sits in the top ten. The sequencing sample was made of PBMCs. Receptors were obtained from a woman between 55 and 75 years old with lung cancer. CDR3s leave out the opening cysteine and the closing phenylalanine or tryptophan.

j_call v_call cdr3_aa
TRBJ2-1 TRBV5-4 ASIPAGTYNEQF
TRBJ1-3 TRBV7-8 ASSLYGGSGNTIY
TRBJ2-5 TRBV2 ASGEETQY
TRBJ2-5 TRBV6-5 ASSYGGFAQETQY
TRBJ2-3 TRBV6-5 ASSYPHGGTDTQY
TRBJ1-1 TRBV11-1 ASSFMGSEAF
TRBJ2-2 TRBV12-3/TRBV12-4 ASSFGFAGELF
TRBJ2-7 TRBV9 ASSPTGIEQY
TRBJ1-6 TRBV15 ATSRDWSSPLH
TRBJ2-1 TRBV28 ASLLAGANEQF
TRBJ1-1 TRBV7-9 ASSRRASGRVNTEAF
TRBJ2-2 TRBV29-1 SVAGRGELGGELF
TRBJ1-1 TRBV7-3 ASTVQGARAF
TRBJ1-2 TRBV14 ASSPLTESGYT
TRBJ2-1 TRBV7-6 ASRRGGESYNEQF
TRBJ1-1 TRBV7-2 ASSSSGGTTEAF
TRBJ2-7 TRBV9 ASSVTPGGGYEQY
TRBJ2-7 TRBV18 ASSSLVGLGEQY
TRBJ2-3 TRBV5-6 ASSLVVTDTQY
TRBJ1-1 TRBV9 ASSGRQGLDTEAF
TRBJ2-5 TRBV19 ASSITGGSETQY
TRBJ1-3 TRBV29-1 SVGQGELNTIY
TRBJ2-7 TRBV18 ASSQETSSYEQY
TRBJ1-5 TRBV6-2/TRBV6-3 ASSYSPDAGAQH
TRBJ2-7 TRBV7-3 ASSLRGTGSSYEQY
TRBJ1-2 TRBV7-8 ASSLDRGYGYT